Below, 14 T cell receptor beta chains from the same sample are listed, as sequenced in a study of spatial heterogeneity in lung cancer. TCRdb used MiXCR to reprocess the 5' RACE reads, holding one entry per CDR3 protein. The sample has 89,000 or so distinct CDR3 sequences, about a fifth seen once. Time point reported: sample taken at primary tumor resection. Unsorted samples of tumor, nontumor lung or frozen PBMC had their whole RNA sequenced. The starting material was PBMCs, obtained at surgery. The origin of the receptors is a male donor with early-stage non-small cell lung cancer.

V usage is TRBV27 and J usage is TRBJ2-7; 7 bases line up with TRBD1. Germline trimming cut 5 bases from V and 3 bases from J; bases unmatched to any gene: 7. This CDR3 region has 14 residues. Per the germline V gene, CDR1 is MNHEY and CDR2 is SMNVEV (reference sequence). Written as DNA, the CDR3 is TGTGCCAGCAGTGCGACAGGGTATCTCTACGAGCAGTACTTC. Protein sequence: CASSATGYLYEQYF.

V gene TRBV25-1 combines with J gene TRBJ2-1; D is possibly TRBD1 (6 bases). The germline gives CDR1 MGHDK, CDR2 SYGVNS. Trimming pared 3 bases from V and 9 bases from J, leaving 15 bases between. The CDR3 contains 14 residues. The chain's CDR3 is CASSDYGDISEQFF. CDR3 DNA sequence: TGTGCCAGCAGTGATTATGGGGACATCAGTGAGCAGTTCTTC.

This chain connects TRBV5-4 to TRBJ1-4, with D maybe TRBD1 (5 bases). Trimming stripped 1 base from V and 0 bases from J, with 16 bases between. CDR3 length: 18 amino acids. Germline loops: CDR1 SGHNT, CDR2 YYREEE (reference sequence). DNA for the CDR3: TGTGCCAGCAGCTTGCGGGGCTTAAGGGGAGCAACTAATGAAAAACTGTTTTTT. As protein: CASSLRGLRGATNEKLFF.

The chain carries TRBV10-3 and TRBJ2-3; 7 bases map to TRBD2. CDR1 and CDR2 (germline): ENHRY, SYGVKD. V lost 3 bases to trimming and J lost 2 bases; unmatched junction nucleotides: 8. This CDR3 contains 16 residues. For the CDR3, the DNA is TGTGCCATCAGTGACCCGCTAGCGGAGAACACAGATACGCAGTATTTT. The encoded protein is CAISDPLAENTDTQYF.

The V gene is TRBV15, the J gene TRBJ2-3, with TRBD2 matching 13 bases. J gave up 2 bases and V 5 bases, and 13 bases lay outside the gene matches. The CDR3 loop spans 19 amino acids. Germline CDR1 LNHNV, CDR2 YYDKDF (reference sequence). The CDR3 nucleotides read TGTGCCACCAGCGAGGCTCCCGAGGGACTAGCGGGATACACAGATACGCAGTATTTT. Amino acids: CATSEAPEGLAGYTDTQYF.

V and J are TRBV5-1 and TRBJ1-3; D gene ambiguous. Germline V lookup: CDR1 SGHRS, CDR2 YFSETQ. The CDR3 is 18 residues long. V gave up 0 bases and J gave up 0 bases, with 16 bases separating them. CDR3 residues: CASSLGAGVSVSGNTIYF. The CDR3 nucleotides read TGCGCCAGCAGCTTGGGGGCAGGAGTGTCTGTCTCTGGAAACACCATATATTTT.

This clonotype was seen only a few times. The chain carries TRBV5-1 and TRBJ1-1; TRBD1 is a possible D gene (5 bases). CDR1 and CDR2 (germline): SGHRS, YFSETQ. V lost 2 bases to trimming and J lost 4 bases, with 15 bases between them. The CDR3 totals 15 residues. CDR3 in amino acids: CASSLGEPAGTEAFF. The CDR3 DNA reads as TGCGCCAGCAGCTTAGGGGAACCGGCGGGCACTGAAGCTTTCTTT.

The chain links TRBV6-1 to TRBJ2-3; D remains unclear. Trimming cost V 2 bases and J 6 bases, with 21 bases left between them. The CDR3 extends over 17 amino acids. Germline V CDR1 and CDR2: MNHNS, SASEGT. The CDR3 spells CASSERRLGPLGDTQYF. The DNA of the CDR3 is TGTGCCAGCAGTGAAAGACGTTTAGGGCCCCTGGGGGATACGCAGTATTTT.

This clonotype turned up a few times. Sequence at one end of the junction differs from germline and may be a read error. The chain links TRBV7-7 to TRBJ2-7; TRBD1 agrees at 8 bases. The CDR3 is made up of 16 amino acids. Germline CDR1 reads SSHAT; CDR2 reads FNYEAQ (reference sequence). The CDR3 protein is CASSSWGRGQVSEQYF. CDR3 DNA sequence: TGTGCTAGCAGCTCCTGGGGCAGGGGACAGGTCTCCGAGCAGTACTTC.

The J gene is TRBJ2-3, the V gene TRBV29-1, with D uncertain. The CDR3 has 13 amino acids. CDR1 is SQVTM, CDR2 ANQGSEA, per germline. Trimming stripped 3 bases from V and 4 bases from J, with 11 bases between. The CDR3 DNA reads TGCAGCGTTGAGAGAGACGTATCAGATACGCAGTATTTT. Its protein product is CSVERDVSDTQYF.

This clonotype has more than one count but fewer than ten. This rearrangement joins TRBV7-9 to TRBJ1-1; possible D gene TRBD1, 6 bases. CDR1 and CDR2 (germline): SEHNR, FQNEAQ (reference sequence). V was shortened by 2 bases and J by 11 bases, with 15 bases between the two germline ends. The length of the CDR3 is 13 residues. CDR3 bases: TGTGCCAGCAGCTTATTTATCACAGGGCTGGCTTTCTTT. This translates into CASSLFITGLAFF.

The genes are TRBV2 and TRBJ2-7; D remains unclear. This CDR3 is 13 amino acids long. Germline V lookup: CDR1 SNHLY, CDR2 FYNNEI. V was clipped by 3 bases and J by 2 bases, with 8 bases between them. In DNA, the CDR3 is TGTGCCAGCAGTGATCGGGTCGCCTACGAGCAGTACTTC. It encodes CASSDRVAYEQYF.

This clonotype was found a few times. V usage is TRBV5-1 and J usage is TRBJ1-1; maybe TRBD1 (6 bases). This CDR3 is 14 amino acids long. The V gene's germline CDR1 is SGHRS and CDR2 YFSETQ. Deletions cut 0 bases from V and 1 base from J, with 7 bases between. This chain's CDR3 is CASSLGQANTEAFF. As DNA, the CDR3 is TGCGCCAGCAGCTTGGGACAGGCGAACACTGAAGCTTTCTTT.

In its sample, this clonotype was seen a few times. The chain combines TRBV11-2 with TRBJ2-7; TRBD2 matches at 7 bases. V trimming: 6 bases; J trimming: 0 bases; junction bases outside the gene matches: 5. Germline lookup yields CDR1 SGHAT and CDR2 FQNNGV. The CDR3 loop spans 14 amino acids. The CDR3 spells CASRSPGGSYEQYF. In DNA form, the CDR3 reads TGTGCCAGCAGATCCCCGGGGGGCTCCTACGAGCAGTACTTC.